These 23 T cell receptor beta chains originate from one sample sequenced in a study of CD8 T cells in ankylosing spondylitis. TCRdb reanalysed the 5' RACE reads using MiXCR and keeps one entry per CDR3 protein. This sample carries approximately 110,000 distinct CDR3 sequences, 24% of them seen once, and the ten largest clones take 9% to 15%. Sample: synovial fluid, either unsorted or a sorted T cell fraction (not recorded which). The origin of the receptors is a male donor with ankylosing spondylitis.

This clonotype was seen a handful of times. This chain connects TRBV25-1 to TRBJ2-6, with a weak D call TRBD2 (6 bases). This CDR3 is built from 17 residues. Trimming pared 8 bases from V and 2 bases from J, leaving 19 bases between. CDR1 and CDR2 from the germline V gene are MGHDK and SYGVNS. DNA for the CDR3: TGTGCCAGCGGTCCAACCGGGAGTCTTGCTGGGGCCAACGTCCTGACTTTC. This translates into CASGPTGSLAGANVLTF.

The rearrangement links TRBV20-1 to TRBJ2-1; 7 nucleotides agree with TRBD2. Germline loops: CDR1 DFQATT, CDR2 SNEGSKA (reference sequence). Trimming removed 4 bases from V and 5 bases from J; junction bases left unmatched: 14. This CDR3 spans 16 amino acids. CDR3: CSANDPGGFGDNEQFF. The CDR3 DNA reads TGCAGTGCTAATGACCCCGGGGGGTTCGGCGACAATGAGCAGTTCTTC.

This clonotype turned up a few times. The chain couples TRBV4-2 to TRBJ2-2; a weak D match, TRBD2 (6 bases). V was shortened by 1 base and J by 3 bases, with 12 bases between the two germline ends. From germline, CDR1 is LGHNA and CDR2 YNFKEQ. The CDR3 is 16 amino acids. CDR3 bases: TGTGCCAGCAGCCAAGGAGGAGGGTACCACACCGGGGAGCTGTTTTTT. It encodes CASSQGGGYHTGELFF.

The V gene is TRBV20-1, the J gene TRBJ2-7; 12 nucleotides agree with TRBD2. Germline trimming cut 5 bases from V and 1 base from J; bases unmatched to any gene: 9. There are 16 residues in the CDR3. Germline loops: CDR1 DFQATT, CDR2 SNEGSKA (reference sequence). The CDR3 bases are TGCAGTGCTGAGCGACTAGCGGGAGAGGGTTCCTACGAGCAGTACTTC. Its protein product is CSAERLAGEGSYEQYF.

The count of this clonotype is one. The rearrangement links TRBV10-3 to TRBJ2-7, with 10 nucleotides matching TRBD1. Trimming removed 10 bases from V and 3 bases from J; junction bases left unmatched: 9. The CDR3 extends over 14 amino acids. CDR1 and CDR2 (germline): ENHRY, SYGVKD. The CDR3 spells CATTTGTGDYEQYF. The CDR3 nucleotides read TGTGCCACCACTACCGGGACAGGGGACTACGAGCAGTACTTC.

The chain joins TRBV21-1 to TRBJ2-7; TRBD1 reflects the table's D call only, with no check against the DNA. TRBV21-1 is deemed a pseudogene. The CDR3 covers 16 residues. The CDR3 reads CASSNPDILGSYEQYV. The CDR3, as DNA: TGTGCCAGCAGCAATCCGGACATCTTGGGCTCCTACGAGCAGTACGTC.

The chain recombines TRBV20-1 with TRBJ2-3, with 13 positions matching TRBD2. This CDR3 is built from 16 residues. Germline V CDR1 and CDR2: DFQATT, SNEGSKA (reference sequence). V shed 3 bases and J 5 bases; nucleotides not matched to a gene: 8. The CDR3 protein is CSASLGRLAGGDTQYF. DNA of the CDR3: TGCAGTGCTAGTTTAGGGCGACTAGCGGGAGGAGATACGCAGTATTTT.

This clonotype was seen repeatedly, ten times or more. This chain joins TRBV2 and TRBJ2-2, with D hard to call. V lost 7 bases and J lost 9, with 12 bases in between. The CDR3 is made up of 12 amino acids. Germline-derived CDR1 and CDR2 are SNHLY and FYNNEI. CDR3 DNA: TGTGCCAGCACCACAACCGGCCGGGAGCTGTTTTTT. It yields the protein CASTTTGRELFF.

The genes are TRBV11-3 and TRBJ1-2; D is perhaps TRBD1 (6 bases). Germline CDR1 is SGHNT and CDR2 is YENEEA. This CDR3 region has 15 residues. V lost 5 bases and J 8 bases, leaving 21 bases between the germline ends. In nucleotides, the CDR3 is TGTGCCAGCAGCGACTCCGGGGGCGTTGGGAGGGGCTACACCTTC. This sequence encodes CASSDSGGVGRGYTF.

This clonotype was detected a few times. The chain employs TRBV14 and TRBJ2-1; TRBD2 agrees at 7 bases. Germline values: CDR1 SGHDN, CDR2 FVKESK. The CDR3 contains 17 residues. V trimming: 4 bases; J trimming: 1 base; junction bases outside the gene matches: 10. This chain's CDR3 is CASSRRASGLSYNEQFF. As DNA, the CDR3 is TGTGCCAGCAGCCGTCGGGCTAGCGGACTTTCCTACAATGAGCAGTTCTTC.

This clonotype was picked up a small number of times. CDR3 coding DNA: TGTGCCAGCAGCTTAATGGGACAGATAAGCACAGATACGCAGTATTTT. Amino acids: CASSLMGQISTDTQYF. The V gene is TRBV11-2, the J gene TRBJ2-3; 7 bases are shared with TRBD1. CDR1 and CDR2 (germline): SGHAT, FQNNGV. J gave up 0 bases and V 2 bases, and 5 bases lay outside the gene matches. This CDR3 spans 16 amino acids.

The V gene is TRBV6-1, the J gene TRBJ2-7; D gene ambiguous. V gave up 1 base and J gave up 1 base, with 14 bases separating them. The CDR3 runs 16 residues. Looked up from germline, CDR1 is MNHNS and CDR2 is SASEGT. The CDR3 sequence is CASSEDPRLSSYEQYF. The CDR3 DNA reads as TGTGCCAGCAGTGAAGACCCCAGGTTGAGTTCCTACGAGCAGTACTTC.

This clonotype was picked up a small number of times. V is TRBV5-1 and J is TRBJ1-5; no definite D call. CDR1 SGHRS and CDR2 YFSETQ come from the germline V gene. The CDR3 totals 15 residues. Deletions cut 0 bases from V and 0 bases from J, with 7 bases between. This CDR3 is CASSLDAYSNQPQHF. The CDR3 DNA sequence: TGCGCCAGCAGCTTGGACGCCTATAGCAATCAGCCCCAGCATTTT.

CDR3 residues: CASSQTGVGGETQYF. CDR3 in DNA: TGCGCCAGCAGCCAGACAGGGGTCGGGGGAGAGACCCAGTACTTC. V usage is TRBV5-1 and J usage is TRBJ2-5, with 8 bases identical to TRBD1. The V gene end was trimmed by 4 bases and the J gene end by 4 bases; junction bases not matched to a gene: 9. The CDR3 length is 15 residues. Germline-derived CDR1 and CDR2 are SGHRS and YFSETQ. The whole variable domain, remainder taken from reference TRBV5-1 and TRBJ2-5, is KAGVTQTPRYLIKTRGQQVTLSCSPISGHRSVSWYQQTPGQGLQFLFEYFSETQRNKGNFPGRFSGRQFSNSRSEMNVSTLELGDSALYLCASSQTGVGGETQYFGPGTRLLVL.

This chain uses TRBV5-1 with TRBJ2-1; D possibly corresponds to TRBD1 (5 bases). The ends were cut back, 3 bases at V and 7 bases at J, with 17 bases in the middle. Germline lookup yields CDR1 SGHRS and CDR2 YFSETQ. This CDR3 region has 15 residues. As DNA, the CDR3 is TGCGCCAGCAGCTCCACAATCGGGTCAGGGAATGAGCAGTTCTTC. Translation gives CASSSTIGSGNEQFF.

This clonotype was detected many times. CDR3 sequence (DNA): TGCAGTGCTAGAGATCAGAATACCTACGAGCAGTACGTC. This encodes CSARDQNTYEQYV. This chain connects TRBV20-1 to TRBJ2-7, with no clear D. The CDR3 has 13 amino acids. Germline CDR1 DFQATT, CDR2 SNEGSKA (reference sequence). The ends were cut back, 0 bases at V and 2 bases at J, with 8 bases in the middle.

The chain recombines TRBV12-3 or TRBV12-4 with TRBJ1-5; D may be TRBD1 (6 bases). V was trimmed by 6 bases and J by 2 bases, leaving 11 bases between them. There are 14 residues in the CDR3. The CDR3 protein is CASSPDSGNQPQHF. CDR3 nucleotides: TGTGCCAGCAGCCCGGACAGTGGCAATCAGCCCCAGCATTTT.

This chain joins TRBV7-9 and TRBJ1-2; D uncertain. The CDR3 has 15 amino acids. V gave up 6 bases and J gave up 1 base, with 15 bases separating them. Germline V gene lookup returns CDR1 SEHNR and CDR2 FQNEAQ (reference sequence). The CDR3 DNA follows: TGTGCCAGCAGTCTTTTGCGGCAGGATAACTATGGCTACACCTTC. Protein: CASSLLRQDNYGYTF.

The table lists this clonotype with a few counts. The chain carries TRBV7-2 and TRBJ2-3; the D gene is possibly TRBD2 (6 bases). The germline V and J ends were trimmed by 5 bases and 1 base, with 13 bases remaining between them. In germline, CDR1 is SGHTA, CDR2 FQGNSA. CDR3 length: 15 residues. Here the CDR3 reads CASSHLSGRTDTQYF. The CDR3, as DNA: TGTGCCAGCAGCCATCTTAGCGGACGCACAGATACGCAGTATTTT.

The J gene is TRBJ1-6, the V gene TRBV7-9, with D tentatively TRBD1 (5 bases). The CDR3 covers 14 residues. Germline V gives CDR1 SEHNR, CDR2 FQNEAQ (reference sequence). Trimming pared 4 bases from V and 7 bases from J, leaving 11 bases between. In DNA form, the CDR3 reads TGTGCCAGCAGCTCATCCGGGACCAATTCACCCCTCCACTTT. Its translation is CASSSSGTNSPLHF.

V is TRBV27 and J is TRBJ1-6; D not resolved. The CDR3 loop spans 14 amino acids. V lost 7 bases to trimming and J lost 0 bases, with 7 bases between them. Per the germline V gene, CDR1 is MNHEY and CDR2 is SMNVEV (reference sequence). For the CDR3, the DNA is TGTGCCAGCATGACTCCCTCCTATAATTCACCCCTCCACTTT. Amino acids: CASMTPSYNSPLHF.

This clonotype came up a few times. The chain uses TRBV5-6 and TRBJ2-5; 7 bases match TRBD1. From germline, CDR1 is SGHDT and CDR2 YYEEEE. Trimming at V came to 3 bases and at J to 3 bases, leaving 8 bases not matched to a gene. This CDR3 contains 15 residues. The CDR3 region is CASSYNRGREETQYF. As DNA, the CDR3 is TGTGCCAGCAGCTACAACAGGGGACGCGAAGAGACCCAGTACTTC.

The gene calls are TRBV11-2 and TRBJ2-5; TRBD1 agrees at 10 bases. After removal of 5 bases from V and 4 bases from J, the junction contained 4 bases not matched to a gene. The CDR3 extends over 14 amino acids. Germline V lookup: CDR1 SGHAT, CDR2 FQNNGV. CDR3 protein: CASSKTGGRETQYF. As DNA, the CDR3 is TGTGCCAGCAGCAAGACAGGGGGCAGAGAGACCCAGTACTTC.